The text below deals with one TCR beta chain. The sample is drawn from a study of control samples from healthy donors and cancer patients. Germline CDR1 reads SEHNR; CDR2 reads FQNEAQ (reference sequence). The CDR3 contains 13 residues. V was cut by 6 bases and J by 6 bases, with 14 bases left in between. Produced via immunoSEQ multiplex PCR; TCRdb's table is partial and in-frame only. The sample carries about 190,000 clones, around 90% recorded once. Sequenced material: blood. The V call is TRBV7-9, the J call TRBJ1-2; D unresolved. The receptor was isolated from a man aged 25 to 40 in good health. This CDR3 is CASSDTLADGYTF. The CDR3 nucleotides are TGTGCCAGCAGTGACACTTTGGCGGATGGCTACACCTTC. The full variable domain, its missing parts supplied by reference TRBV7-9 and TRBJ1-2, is DTGVSQNPRHKITKRGQNVTFRCDPISEHNRLYWYRQTLGQGPEFLTYFQNEAQLEKSRLLSDRFSAERPKGSFSTLEIQRTEQGDSAMYLCASSDTLADGYTFGSGTRLTVV.